This T cell receptor beta chain was recorded in a study of blood T cells in healthy people across ages. The CDR3 extends over 14 amino acids. The V end lost 5 bases, the J end lost 7 bases, and 12 bases lay between the germline ends. Germline CDR1 is SEHNR and CDR2 is FQNEAQ (reference sequence). Combining a sample-barcoded 5' primer with a J-beta primer mix, a second PCR ran for roughly 7 to 12 cycles. Researchers report that a template-switch adaptor with 12 random nucleotides tagged each cDNA molecule. TCRdb reanalysed the 5' RACE reads using MiXCR and keeps one entry per CDR3 protein. The sample consists of about 1.4 million distinct CDR3 sequences, roughly 60% of them appearing once.

This receptor was taken from a man aged 18 to 29 in good health. The chain is built from TRBV7-9 and TRBJ1-6; D remains unclear. Sequenced sample: blood. CDR3 nucleotides: TGTGCCAGCAGCGAGGGCAGCGAAAATTCACCCCTCCACTTT. It specifies CASSEGSENSPLHF.